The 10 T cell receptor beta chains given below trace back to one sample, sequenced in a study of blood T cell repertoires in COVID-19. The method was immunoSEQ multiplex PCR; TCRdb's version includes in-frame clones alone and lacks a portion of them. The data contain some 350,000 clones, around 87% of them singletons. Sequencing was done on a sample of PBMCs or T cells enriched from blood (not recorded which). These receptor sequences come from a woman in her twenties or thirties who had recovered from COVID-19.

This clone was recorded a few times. This CDR3 is CASSPGTGGSGNTIYF. The CDR3 nucleotides read TGTGCCAGCAGCCCGGGGACAGGGGGCTCTGGAAACACCATATATTTT. The rearrangement uses TRBV5-4 and TRBJ1-3; 11 nucleotides agree with TRBD1. After removal of 4 bases from V and 0 bases from J, the junction contained 3 bases not matched to a gene. Germline V lookup: CDR1 SGHNT, CDR2 YYREEE (reference sequence). The CDR3 is 16 amino acids.

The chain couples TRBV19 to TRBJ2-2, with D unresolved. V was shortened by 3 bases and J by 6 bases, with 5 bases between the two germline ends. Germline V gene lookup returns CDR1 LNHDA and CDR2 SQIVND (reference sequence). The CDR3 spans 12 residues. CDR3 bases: TGTGCCAGTAGTATCCGGGCCGGGGAGCTGTTTTTT. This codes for CASSIRAGELFF.

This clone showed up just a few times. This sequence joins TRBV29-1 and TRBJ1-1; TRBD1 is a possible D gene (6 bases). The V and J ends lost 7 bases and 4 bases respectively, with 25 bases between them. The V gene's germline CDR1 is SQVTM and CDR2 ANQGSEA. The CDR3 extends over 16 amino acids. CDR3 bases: TGCAGCGCAATTGGGCTAACAGGGCGAGGTAGCACTGAAGCTTTCTTT. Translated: CSAIGLTGRGSTEAFF.

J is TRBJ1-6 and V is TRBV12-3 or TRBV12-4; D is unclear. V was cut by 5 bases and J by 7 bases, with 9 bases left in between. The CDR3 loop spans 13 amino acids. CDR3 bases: TGTGCCAGCAGTCCGGGAAACAATTCACCCCTCCACTTT. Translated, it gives CASSPGNNSPLHF.

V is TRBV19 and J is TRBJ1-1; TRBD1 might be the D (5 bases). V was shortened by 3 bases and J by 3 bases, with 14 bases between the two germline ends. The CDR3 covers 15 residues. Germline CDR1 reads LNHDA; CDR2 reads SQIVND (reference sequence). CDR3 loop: CASSIRGGWDTEAFF. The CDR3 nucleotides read TGTGCCAGTAGTATTCGGGGGGGTTGGGACACTGAAGCTTTCTTT.

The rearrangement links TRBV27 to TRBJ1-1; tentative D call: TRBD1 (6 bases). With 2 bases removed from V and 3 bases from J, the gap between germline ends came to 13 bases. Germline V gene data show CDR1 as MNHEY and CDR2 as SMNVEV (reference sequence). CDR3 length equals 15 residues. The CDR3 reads CASSLIGGQYTEAFF. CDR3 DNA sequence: TGTGCCAGCAGTTTAATCGGGGGGCAGTACACTGAAGCTTTCTTT.

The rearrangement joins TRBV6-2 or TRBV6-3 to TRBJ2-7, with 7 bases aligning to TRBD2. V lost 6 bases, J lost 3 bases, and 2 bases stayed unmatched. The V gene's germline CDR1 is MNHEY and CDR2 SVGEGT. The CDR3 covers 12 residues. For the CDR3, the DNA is TGTGCCAGCAGACCTAGCGGCTACGAGCAGTACTTC. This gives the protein CASRPSGYEQYF.

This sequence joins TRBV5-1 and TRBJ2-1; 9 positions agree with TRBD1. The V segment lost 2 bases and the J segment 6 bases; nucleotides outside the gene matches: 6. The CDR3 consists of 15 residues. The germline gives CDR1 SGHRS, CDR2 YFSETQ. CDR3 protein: CASSLGDREVNEQFF. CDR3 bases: TGCGCCAGCAGCTTAGGGGACAGGGAAGTCAATGAGCAGTTCTTC.

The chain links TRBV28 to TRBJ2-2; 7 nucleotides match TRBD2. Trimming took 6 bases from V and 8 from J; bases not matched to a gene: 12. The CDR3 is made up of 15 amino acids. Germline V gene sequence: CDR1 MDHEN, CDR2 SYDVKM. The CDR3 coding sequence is TGTGCCAGCAGGCGGGCGGGGGAAGGTGCAGGGGAGCTGTTTTTT. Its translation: CASRRAGEGAGELFF.

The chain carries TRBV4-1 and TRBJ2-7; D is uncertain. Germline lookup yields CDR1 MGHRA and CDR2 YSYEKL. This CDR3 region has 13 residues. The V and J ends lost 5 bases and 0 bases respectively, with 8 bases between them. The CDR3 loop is CASSSTSSYEQYF. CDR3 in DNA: TGCGCCAGCAGCAGCACCTCCTCCTACGAGCAGTACTTC.